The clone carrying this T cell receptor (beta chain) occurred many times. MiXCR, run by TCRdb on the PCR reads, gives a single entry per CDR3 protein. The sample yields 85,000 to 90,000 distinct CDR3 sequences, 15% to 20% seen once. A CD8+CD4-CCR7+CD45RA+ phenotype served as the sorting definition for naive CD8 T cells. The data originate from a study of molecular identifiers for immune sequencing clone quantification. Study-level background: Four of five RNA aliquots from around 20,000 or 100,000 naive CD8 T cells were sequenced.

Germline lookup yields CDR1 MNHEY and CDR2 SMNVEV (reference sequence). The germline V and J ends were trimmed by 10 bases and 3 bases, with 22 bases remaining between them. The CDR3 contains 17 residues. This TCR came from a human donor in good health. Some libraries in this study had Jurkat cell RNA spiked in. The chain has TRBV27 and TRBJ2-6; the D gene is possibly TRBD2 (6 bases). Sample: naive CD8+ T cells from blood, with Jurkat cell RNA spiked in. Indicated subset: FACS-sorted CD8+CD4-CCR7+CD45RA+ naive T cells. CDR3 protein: CANGPGLNSVGANVLTF. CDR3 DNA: TGTGCCAACGGACCGGGACTGAACTCTGTTGGGGCCAACGTCCTGACTTTC.